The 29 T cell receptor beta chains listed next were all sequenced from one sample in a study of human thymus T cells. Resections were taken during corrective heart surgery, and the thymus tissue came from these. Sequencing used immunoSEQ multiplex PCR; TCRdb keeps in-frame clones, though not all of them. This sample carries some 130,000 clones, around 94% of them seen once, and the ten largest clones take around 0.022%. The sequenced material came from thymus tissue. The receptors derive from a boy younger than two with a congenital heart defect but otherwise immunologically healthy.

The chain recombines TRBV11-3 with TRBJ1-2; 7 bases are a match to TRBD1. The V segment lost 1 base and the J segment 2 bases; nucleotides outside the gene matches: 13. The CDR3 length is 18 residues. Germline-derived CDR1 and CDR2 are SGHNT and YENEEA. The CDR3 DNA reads TGTGCCAGCAGCTTAGCTGGGACAGCTCCTCGGGGAAACTATGGCTACACCTTC. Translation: CASSLAGTAPRGNYGYTF.

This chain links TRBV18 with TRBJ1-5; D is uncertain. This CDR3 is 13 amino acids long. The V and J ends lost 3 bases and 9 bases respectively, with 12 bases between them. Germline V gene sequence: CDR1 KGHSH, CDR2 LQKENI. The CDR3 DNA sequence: TGTGCCAGCTCACCCCTTCCTGATTTGCCCCAGCATTTT. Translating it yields CASSPLPDLPQHF.

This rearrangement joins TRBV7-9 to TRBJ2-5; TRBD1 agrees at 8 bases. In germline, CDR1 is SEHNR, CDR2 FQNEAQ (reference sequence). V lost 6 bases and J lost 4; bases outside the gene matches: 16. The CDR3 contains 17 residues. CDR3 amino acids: CASSSRDRLIGLETQYF. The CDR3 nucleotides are TGTGCCAGCAGTTCCCGGGACAGGCTAATTGGATTAGAGACCCAGTACTTC.

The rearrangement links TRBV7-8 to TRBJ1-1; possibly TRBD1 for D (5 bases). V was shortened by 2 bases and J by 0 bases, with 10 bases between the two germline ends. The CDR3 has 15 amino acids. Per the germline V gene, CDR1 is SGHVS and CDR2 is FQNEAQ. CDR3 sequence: CASSLSGVMNTEAFF. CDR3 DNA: TGTGCCAGCAGCTTATCGGGGGTCATGAACACTGAAGCTTTCTTT.

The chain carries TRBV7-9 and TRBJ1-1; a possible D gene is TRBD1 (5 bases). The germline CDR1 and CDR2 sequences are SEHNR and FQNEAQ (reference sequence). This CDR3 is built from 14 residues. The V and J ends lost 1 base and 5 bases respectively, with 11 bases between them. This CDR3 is CASSLEGVTTEAFF. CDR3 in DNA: TGTGCCAGCAGCTTAGAAGGGGTGACAACTGAAGCTTTCTTT.

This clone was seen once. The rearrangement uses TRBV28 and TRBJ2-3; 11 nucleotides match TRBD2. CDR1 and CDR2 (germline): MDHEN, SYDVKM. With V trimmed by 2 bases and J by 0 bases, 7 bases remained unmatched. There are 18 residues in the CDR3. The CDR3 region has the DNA TGTGCCAGCAGTTTAAGTGCTAGCGGGGGGCCTAGCACAGATACGCAGTATTTT. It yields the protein CASSLSASGGPSTDTQYF.

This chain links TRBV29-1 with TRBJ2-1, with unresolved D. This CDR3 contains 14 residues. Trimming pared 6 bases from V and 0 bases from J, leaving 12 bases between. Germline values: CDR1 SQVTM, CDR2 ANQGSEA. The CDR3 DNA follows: TGCAGCGTCCCGAGAGGAAACTCCTACAATGAGCAGTTCTTC. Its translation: CSVPRGNSYNEQFF.

The CDR3 loop reads CASSSTSGAWEQYF. CDR3 DNA sequence: TGTGCCAGCAGTTCGACTAGCGGGGCGTGGGAGCAGTACTTC. The chain combines TRBV6-5 with TRBJ2-7; 11 bases are a match to TRBD2. This CDR3 is built from 14 residues. V lost 4 bases, J lost 7 bases, and 6 bases stayed unmatched. Germline V gives CDR1 MNHEY, CDR2 SVGAGI.

As DNA, the CDR3 is TGTGCCAGCAGCCGGACAGGAATCTACGAGCAGTACTTC. Encoded protein: CASSRTGIYEQYF. The chain combines TRBV11-2 with TRBJ2-7; 7 nucleotides line up with TRBD1. CDR3 length: 13 amino acids. In germline, CDR1 is SGHAT, CDR2 FQNNGV. The V gene end was trimmed by 5 bases and the J gene end by 3 bases; junction bases not matched to a gene: 4.

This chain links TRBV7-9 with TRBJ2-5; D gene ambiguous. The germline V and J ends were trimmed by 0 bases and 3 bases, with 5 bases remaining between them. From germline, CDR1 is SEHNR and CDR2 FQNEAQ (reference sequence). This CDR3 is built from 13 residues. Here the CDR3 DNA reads TGTGCCAGCAGCTTAGCGGGGAAAGAGACCCAGTACTTC. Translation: CASSLAGKETQYF.

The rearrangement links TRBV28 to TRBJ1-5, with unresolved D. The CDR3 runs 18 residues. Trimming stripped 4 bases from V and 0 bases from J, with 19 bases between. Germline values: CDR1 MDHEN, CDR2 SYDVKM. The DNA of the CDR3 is TGTGCCAGCAGTTCACTGACTGAAGTCGTCCTTAGCAATCAGCCCCAGCATTTT. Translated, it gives CASSSLTEVVLSNQPQHF.

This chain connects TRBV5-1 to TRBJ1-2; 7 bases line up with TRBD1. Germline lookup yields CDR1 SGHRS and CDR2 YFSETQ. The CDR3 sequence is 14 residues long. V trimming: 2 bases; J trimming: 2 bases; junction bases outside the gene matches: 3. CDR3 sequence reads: CASSLPTGNYGYTF. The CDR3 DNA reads TGCGCCAGCAGCTTACCGACAGGGAACTATGGCTACACCTTC.

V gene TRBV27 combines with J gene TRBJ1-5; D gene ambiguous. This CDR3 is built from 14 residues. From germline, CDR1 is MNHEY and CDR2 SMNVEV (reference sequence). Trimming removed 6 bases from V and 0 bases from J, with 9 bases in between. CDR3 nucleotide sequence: TGTGCCAGCAGGACTTTATATAGCAATCAGCCCCAGCATTTT. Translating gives CASRTLYSNQPQHF.

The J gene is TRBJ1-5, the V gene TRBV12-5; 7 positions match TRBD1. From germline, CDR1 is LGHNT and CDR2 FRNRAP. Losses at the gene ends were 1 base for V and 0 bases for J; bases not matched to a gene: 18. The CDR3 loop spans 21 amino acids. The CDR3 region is CASGLAPTTGDQPYSNQPQHF. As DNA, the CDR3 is TGTGCTAGTGGTTTGGCCCCTACTACAGGGGACCAGCCCTATAGCAATCAGCCCCAGCATTTT.

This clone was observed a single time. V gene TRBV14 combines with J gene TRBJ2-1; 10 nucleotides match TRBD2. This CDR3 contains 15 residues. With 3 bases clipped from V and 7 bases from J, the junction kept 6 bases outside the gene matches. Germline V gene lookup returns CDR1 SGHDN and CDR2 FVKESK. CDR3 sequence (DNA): TGTGCCAGCAGCCACCAGCGGGGGGGCCGTAATGAGCAGTTCTTC. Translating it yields CASSHQRGGRNEQFF. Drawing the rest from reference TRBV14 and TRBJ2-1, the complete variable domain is EAGVTQFPSHSVIEKGQTVTLRCDPISGHDNLYWYRRVMGKEIKFLLHFVKESKQDESGMPNNRFLAERTGGTYSTLKVQPAELEDSGVYFCASSHQRGGRNEQFFGPGTRLTVL.

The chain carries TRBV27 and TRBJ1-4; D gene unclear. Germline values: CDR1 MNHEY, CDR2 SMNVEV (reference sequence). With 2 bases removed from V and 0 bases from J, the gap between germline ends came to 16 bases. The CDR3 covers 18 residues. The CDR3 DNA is TGTGCCAGCAGTTTAACCCCGACATTCCCTCCAACTAATGAAAAACTGTTTTTT. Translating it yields CASSLTPTFPPTNEKLFF.

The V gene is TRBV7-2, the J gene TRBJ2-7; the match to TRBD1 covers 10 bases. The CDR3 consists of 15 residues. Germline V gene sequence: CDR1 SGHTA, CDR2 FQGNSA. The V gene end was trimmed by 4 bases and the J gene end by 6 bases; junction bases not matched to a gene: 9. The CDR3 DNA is TGTGCCAGCAGCTCTGACCGGGACAGGGGTCGCGAGCAGTACTTC. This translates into CASSSDRDRGREQYF. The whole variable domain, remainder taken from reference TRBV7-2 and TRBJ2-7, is GAGVSQSPSNKVTEKGKDVELRCDPISGHTALYWYRQSLGQGLEFLIYFQGNSAPDKSGLPSDRFSAERTGGSVSTLTIQRTQQEDSAVYLCASSSDRDRGREQYFGPGTRLTVT.

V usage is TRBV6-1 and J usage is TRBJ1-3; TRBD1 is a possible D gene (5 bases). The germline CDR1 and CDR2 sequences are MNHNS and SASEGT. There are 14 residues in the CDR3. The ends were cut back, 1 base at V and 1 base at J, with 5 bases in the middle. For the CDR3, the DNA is TGTGCCAGCAGTGAAGGGACATCTGGAAACACCATATATTTT. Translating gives CASSEGTSGNTIYF.

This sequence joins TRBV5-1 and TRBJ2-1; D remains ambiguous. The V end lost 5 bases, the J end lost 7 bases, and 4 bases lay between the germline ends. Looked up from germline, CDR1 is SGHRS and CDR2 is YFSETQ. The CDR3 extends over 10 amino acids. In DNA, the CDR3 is TGCGCCAGCAGGGGGAATGAGCAGTTCTTC. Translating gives CASRGNEQFF.

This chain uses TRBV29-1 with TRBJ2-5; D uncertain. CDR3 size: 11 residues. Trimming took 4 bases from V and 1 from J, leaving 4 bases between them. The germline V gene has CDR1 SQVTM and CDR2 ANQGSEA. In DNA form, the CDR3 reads TGCAGCGTTGTTATCCAAGAGACCCAGTACTTC. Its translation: CSVVIQETQYF. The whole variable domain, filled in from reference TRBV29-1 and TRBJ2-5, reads SAVISQKPSRDICQRGTSLTIQCQVDSQVTMMFWYRQQPGQSLTLIATANQGSEATYESGFVIDKFPISRPNLTFSTLTVSNMSPEDSSIYLCSVVIQETQYFGPGTRLLVL.

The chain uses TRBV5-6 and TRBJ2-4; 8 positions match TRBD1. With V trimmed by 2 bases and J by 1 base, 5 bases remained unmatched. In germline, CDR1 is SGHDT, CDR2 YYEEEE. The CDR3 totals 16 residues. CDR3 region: CASSFNRGKAKNIQYF. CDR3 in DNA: TGTGCCAGCAGCTTCAACAGGGGGAAGGCCAAAAACATTCAGTACTTC.

CDR3 sequence: CASSQRLAGGDTQYF. Here the CDR3 DNA reads TGCGCCAGCAGCCAAAGGCTAGCGGGGGGGGATACGCAGTATTTT. J is TRBJ2-3 and V is TRBV4-3; 12 bases match TRBD2. This CDR3 has 15 amino acids. Germline V gene data show CDR1 as LGHNA and CDR2 as YSLEER. The V gene end was trimmed by 2 bases and the J gene end by 6 bases; junction bases not matched to a gene: 3.

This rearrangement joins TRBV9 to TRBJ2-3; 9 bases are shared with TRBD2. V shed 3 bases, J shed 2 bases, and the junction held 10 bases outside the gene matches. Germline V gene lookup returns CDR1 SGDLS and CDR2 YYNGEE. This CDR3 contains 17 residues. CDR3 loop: CASSARETSGPTDTQYF. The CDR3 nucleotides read TGTGCCAGCAGCGCACGCGAGACTAGCGGACCCACAGATACGCAGTATTTT.

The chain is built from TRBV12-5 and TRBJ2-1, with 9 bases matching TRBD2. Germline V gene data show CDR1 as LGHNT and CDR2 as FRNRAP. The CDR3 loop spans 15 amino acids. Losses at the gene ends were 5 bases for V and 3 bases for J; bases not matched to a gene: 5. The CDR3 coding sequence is TGTGCTAGTGGTCAGGGACTAGCTAACTACAATGAGCAGTTCTTC. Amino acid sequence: CASGQGLANYNEQFF.

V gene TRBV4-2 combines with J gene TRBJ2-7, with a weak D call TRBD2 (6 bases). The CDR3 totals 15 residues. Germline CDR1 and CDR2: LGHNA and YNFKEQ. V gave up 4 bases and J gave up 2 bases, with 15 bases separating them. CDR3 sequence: CASSPGGPRAYEQYF. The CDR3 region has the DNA TGTGCCAGCAGCCCCGGAGGGCCCCGGGCCTACGAGCAGTACTTC.

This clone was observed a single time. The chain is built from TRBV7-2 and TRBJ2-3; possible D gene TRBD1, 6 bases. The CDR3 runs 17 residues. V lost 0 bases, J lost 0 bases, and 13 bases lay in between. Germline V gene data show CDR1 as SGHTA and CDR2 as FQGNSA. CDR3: CASSLALDSLSTDTQYF. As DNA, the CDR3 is TGTGCCAGCAGCTTAGCGCTGGACAGCCTGAGCACAGATACGCAGTATTTT.

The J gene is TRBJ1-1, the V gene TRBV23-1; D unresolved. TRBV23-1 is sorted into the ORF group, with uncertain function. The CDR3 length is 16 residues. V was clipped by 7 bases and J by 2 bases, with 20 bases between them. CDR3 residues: CASTPQPVGFNTEAFF. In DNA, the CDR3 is TGCGCCAGCACTCCTCAGCCGGTGGGGTTTAACACTGAAGCTTTCTTT.

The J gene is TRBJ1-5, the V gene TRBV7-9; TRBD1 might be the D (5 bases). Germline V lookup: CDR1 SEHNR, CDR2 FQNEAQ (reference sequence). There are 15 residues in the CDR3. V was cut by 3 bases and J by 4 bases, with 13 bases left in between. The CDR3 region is CASSFSGQGNQPQHF. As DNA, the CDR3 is TGTGCCAGCAGCTTTAGCGGACAAGGAAATCAGCCCCAGCATTTT.

The CDR3 loop is CASTTRGQGAQETQYF. The CDR3 bases are TGTGCCAGCACAACCCGGGGACAGGGGGCCCAAGAGACCCAGTACTTC. V usage is TRBV5-8 and J usage is TRBJ2-5, with 12 bases matching TRBD1. The CDR3 spans 16 residues. J gave up 1 base and V 6 bases, and 7 bases lay outside the gene matches. Per the germline V gene, CDR1 is SGHTS and CDR2 is YDEGEE.